A selection of T cell receptor beta chains follows, all from one sample in a study of blood T cell repertoires in COVID-19. The method was immunoSEQ multiplex PCR; TCRdb's version includes in-frame clones alone and lacks a portion of them. The sample carries 200,000 to 250,000 clones, about 80% recorded once. The sample taken for sequencing was peripheral blood. These TCRs come from a woman older than 75 with acute or convalescent COVID-19. CDR3s include the opening cysteine and the closing phenylalanine or tryptophan. The D gene is left open where the match is weak. Clone size is shown for a subset of rows, as once, few, many or a class of expanded clone.

>TRBV7-2|TRBD2|few|TRBJ2-7
CASRAEGLATYEQYF
TGTGCCAGCAGAGCAGAGGGACTAGCGACCTACGAGCAGTACTTC
>TRBV25-1|-|-|TRBJ2-1
CASSETLGVGQFF
TGTGCCAGCAGTGAGACTCTGGGAGTAGGGCAGTTCTTC
>TRBV7-9|-|few|TRBJ1-1
CASSLREGRSEAFF
TGTGCCAGCAGCTTAAGGGAGGGGAGGTCTGAAGCTTTCTTT
>TRBV19|-|-|TRBJ1-1
CASSHSGRNTEAFF
TGTGCCAGTAGTCATTCAGGTCGGAACACTGAAGCTTTCTTT
>TRBV6-5|-|-|TRBJ2-2
CASNRAGVGTGELFF
TGTGCCAGCAATCGGGCAGGGGTCGGCACCGGGGAGCTGTTTTTT
>TRBV7-2|TRBD1|-|TRBJ2-7
CASTQGAVYEQYF
TGTGCCAGCACACAGGGGGCTGTCTACGAGCAGTACTTC
>TRBV4-2|TRBD2|-|TRBJ2-5
CASSQAAGATQETQYF
TGTGCCAGCAGCCAAGCAGCGGGGGCTACCCAAGAGACCCAGTACTTC
>TRBV19|-|-|TRBJ1-5
CASSIWTENQPQHF
TGTGCCAGTAGTATTTGGACAGAGAATCAGCCCCAGCATTTT
>TRBV6-2/TRBV6-3|-|-|TRBJ1-6
CASSYRGASPLHF
TGTGCCAGCAGTTACAGGGGTGCTTCACCCCTCCACTTT
>TRBV20-1|-|-|TRBJ1-2
CSARDPGGYTF
TGCAGTGCTAGAGATCCGGGGGGCTACACCTTC
>TRBV6-5|-|-|TRBJ1-3
CASSYKPGPGNTIYF
TGTGCCAGCAGTTACAAACCCGGTCCTGGAAACACCATATATTTT
>TRBV5-4|-|-|TRBJ1-1
CASSWGGNTEAFF
TGTGCCAGCAGCTGGGGGGGGAACACTGAAGCTTTCTTT
>TRBV7-3|-|-|TRBJ2-1
CASSRDKHNEQFF
TGTGCCAGCAGCCGGGACAAGCACAATGAGCAGTTCTTC
>TRBV28|TRBD1|-|TRBJ1-1
CASSLIDRVTEAFF
TGTGCCAGCAGCCTTATTGACAGGGTCACTGAAGCTTTCTTT
>TRBV2|TRBD1|-|TRBJ1-3
CASSGDSSGNTIYF
TGTGCCAGCAGTGGGGACAGCTCTGGAAACACCATATATTTT
>TRBV7-8|TRBD2|-|TRBJ2-2
CASSAGLAGSNTGELFF
TGTGCCAGCAGCGCGGGACTAGCGGGTTCGAACACCGGGGAGCTGTTTTTT
>TRBV7-8|TRBD1|few|TRBJ2-5
CASSRTDRGAGETQYF
TGTGCCAGCAGCAGAACAGACAGGGGCGCAGGAGAGACCCAGTACTTC
>TRBV11-2|TRBD1|-|TRBJ2-2
CASSSRTGNTGELFF
TGTGCCAGCAGCTCTAGGACAGGGAACACCGGGGAGCTGTTTTTT
>TRBV2|-|once|TRBJ1-6
CASSDDVGGSPLHF
TGTGCCAGCAGTGACGACGTAGGGGGATCACCCCTCCACTTT
>TRBV7-3|-|-|TRBJ1-2
CASSPDSNYGYTF
TGTGCCAGCAGCCCGGACAGCAACTATGGCTACACCTTC
>TRBV9|-|-|TRBJ2-2
CASSVLLAGELFF
TGTGCCAGCAGCGTACTCCTCGCCGGGGAGCTGTTTTTT
>TRBV7-8|-|-|TRBJ2-3
CASSLLAGTDTQYF
TGTGCCAGCAGCTTACTAGCCGGCACAGATACGCAGTATTTT
>TRBV2|TRBD1|-|TRBJ1-6
CASSGQGQSPLHF
TGTGCCAGCAGTGGACAGGGGCAGTCACCCCTCCACTTT
>TRBV6-6|-|few|TRBJ2-1
CASSSTYNEQFF
TGTGCCAGCAGTTCCACCTACAATGAGCAGTTCTTC
>TRBV5-1|TRBD2|-|TRBJ2-7
CASSRPEAPAGDSYEQYF
TGCGCCAGCAGCCGGCCCGAGGCGCCAGCGGGGGACTCCTACGAGCAGTACTTC
>TRBV7-9|-|-|TRBJ2-7
CASNLGRGPLTEQYF
TGTGCCAGCAACTTAGGGCGGGGACCCTTGACGGAGCAGTACTTC
>TRBV9|-|few|TRBJ1-6
CASSVAGGGSPLHF
TGTGCCAGCAGCGTAGCTGGCGGCGGTTCACCCCTCCACTTT
>TRBV18|TRBD1|-|TRBJ2-7
CASSPPGTGGQIEQYF
TGTGCCAGCTCACCACCGGGGACAGGGGGCCAGATCGAGCAGTACTTC
>TRBV5-4|TRBD1|once|TRBJ1-6
CASSGDRGANSPLHF
TGTGCCAGCAGCGGCGACAGGGGCGCTAATTCACCCCTCCACTTT
>TRBV11-3|TRBD2|-|TRBJ2-3
CASSSPGLAGGGDTQYF
TGTGCCAGCAGCTCGCCCGGGCTAGCGGGGGGAGGAGATACGCAGTATTTT
>TRBV19|-|few|TRBJ1-5
CASNGFTGNQPQHF
TGTGCCAGTAACGGGTTTACCGGCAATCAGCCCCAGCATTTT
>TRBV27|-|few|TRBJ1-1
CASSLRKGYGNTEAFF
TGTGCCAGCAGTCTCCGAAAGGGGTACGGGAACACTGAAGCTTTCTTT
>TRBV19|-|-|TRBJ2-7
CASSSLRTTSSYEQYF
TGTGCCAGTAGTAGCCTCCGGACAACGAGCTCCTACGAGCAGTACTTC
>TRBV5-1|TRBD1|many|TRBJ1-3
CASSQGTAGNTIYF
TGCGCCAGCAGCCAGGGGACAGCTGGAAACACCATATATTTT
>TRBV19|-|-|TRBJ1-2
CASNLRVNYGYTF
TGTGCCAGTAACCTCAGGGTTAACTATGGCTACACCTTC